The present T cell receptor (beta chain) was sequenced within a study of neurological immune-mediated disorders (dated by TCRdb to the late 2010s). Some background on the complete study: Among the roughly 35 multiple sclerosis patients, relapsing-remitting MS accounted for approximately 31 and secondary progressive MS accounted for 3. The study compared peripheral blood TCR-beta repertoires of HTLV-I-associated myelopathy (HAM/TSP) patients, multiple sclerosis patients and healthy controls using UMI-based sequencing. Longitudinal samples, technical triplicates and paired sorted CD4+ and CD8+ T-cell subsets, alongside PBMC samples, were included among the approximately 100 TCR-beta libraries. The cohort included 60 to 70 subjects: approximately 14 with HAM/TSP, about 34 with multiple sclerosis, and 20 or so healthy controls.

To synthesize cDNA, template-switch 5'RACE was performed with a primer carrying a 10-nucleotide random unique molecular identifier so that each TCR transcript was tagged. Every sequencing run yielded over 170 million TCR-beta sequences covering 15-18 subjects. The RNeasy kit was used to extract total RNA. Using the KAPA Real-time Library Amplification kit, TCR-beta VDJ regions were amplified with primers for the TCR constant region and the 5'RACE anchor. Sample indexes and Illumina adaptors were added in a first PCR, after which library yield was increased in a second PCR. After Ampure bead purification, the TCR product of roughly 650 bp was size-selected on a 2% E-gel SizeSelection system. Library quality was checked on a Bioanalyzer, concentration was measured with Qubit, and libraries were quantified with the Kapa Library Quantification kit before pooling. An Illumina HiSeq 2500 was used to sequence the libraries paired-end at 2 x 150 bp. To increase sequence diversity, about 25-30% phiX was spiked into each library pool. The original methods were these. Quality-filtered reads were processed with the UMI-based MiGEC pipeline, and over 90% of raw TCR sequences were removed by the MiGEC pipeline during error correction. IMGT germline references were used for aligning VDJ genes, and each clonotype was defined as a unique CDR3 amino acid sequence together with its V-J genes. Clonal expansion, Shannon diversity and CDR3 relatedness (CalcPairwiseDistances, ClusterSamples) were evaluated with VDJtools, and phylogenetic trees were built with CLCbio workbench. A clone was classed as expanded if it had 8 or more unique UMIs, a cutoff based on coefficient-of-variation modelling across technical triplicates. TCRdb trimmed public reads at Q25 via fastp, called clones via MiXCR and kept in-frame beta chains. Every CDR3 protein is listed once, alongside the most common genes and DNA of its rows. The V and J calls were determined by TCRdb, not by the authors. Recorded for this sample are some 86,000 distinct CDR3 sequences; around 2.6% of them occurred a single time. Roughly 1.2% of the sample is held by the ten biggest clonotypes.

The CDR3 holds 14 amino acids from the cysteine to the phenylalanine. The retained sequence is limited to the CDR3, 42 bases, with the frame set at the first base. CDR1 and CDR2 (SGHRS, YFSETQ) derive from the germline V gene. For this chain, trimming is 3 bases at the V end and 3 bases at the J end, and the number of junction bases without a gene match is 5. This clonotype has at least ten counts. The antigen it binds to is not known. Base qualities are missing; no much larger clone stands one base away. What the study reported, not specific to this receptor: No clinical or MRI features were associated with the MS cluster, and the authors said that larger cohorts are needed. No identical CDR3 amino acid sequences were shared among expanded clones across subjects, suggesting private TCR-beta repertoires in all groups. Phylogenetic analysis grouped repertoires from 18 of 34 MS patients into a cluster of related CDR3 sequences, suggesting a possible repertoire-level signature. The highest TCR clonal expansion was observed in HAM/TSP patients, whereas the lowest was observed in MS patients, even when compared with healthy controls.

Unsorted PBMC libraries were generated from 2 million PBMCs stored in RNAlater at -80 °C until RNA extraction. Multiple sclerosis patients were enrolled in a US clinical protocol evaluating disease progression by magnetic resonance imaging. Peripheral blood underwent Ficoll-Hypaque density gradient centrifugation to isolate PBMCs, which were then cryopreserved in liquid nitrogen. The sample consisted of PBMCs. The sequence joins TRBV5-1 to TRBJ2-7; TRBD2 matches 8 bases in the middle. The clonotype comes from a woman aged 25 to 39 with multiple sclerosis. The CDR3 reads CASSWGLGGYEQYF. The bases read TGCGCCAGCAGCTGGGGACTAGGCGGCTACGAGCAGTACTTC.